The 4 T cell receptor beta chains given below trace back to one sample, sequenced in a study of tumor-infiltrating lymphocytes in localized non-small cell lung cancer. Repertoires were generated with immunoSEQ multiplex PCR, while TCRdb's copy carries only in-frame clones and drops some. Of more than 7,500 clones listed, approximately 82% are singletons. Specimen: uninvolved lung tissue not adjacent to the tumor. Every receptor here comes from a human donor with non-small cell lung cancer.

CDR3 region: CASSSGASGADTQYF. CDR3 coding DNA: TGTGCCAGCAGCTCGGGCGCTAGCGGGGCAGATACGCAGTATTTT. This rearrangement joins TRBV5-5 to TRBJ2-3, with 9 bases that match TRBD2. Germline V gene sequence: CDR1 SGHKS, CDR2 YYEKEE (reference sequence). V was clipped by 3 bases and J by 4 bases; unmatched bases: 6. This CDR3 is built from 15 residues.

V and J are TRBV7-9 and TRBJ1-1; no clear D gene. CDR1 is SEHNR, CDR2 FQNEAQ, per germline (reference sequence). V was pared by 8 bases and J by 6 bases, with 19 bases between. This CDR3 spans 14 amino acids. The CDR3 here is CASGRGGDGPEAFF. The CDR3, as DNA: TGTGCCAGCGGCCGAGGTGGTGATGGTCCTGAAGCTTTCTTT.

CDR3 region: CASSLRFYEQYF. In DNA form, the CDR3 reads TGTGCCAGCAGTCTCAGGTTCTACGAGCAGTACTTC. The V and J genes are TRBV5-5 and TRBJ2-7; D ambiguous. V was trimmed by 5 bases and J by 3 bases, leaving 9 bases between them. Germline V gene sequence: CDR1 SGHKS, CDR2 YYEKEE (reference sequence). The CDR3 runs 12 residues.

The rearrangement links TRBV9 to TRBJ2-6; D is unresolved. The V end was cut by 1 base, the J end by 0 bases, with 8 bases between. The germline CDR1 and CDR2 sequences are SGDLS and YYNGEE. The CDR3 contains 16 residues. CDR3 sequence reads: CASSVTVSSGANVLTF. The CDR3 nucleotides are TGTGCCAGCAGCGTAACCGTCTCCTCTGGGGCCAACGTCCTGACTTTC.